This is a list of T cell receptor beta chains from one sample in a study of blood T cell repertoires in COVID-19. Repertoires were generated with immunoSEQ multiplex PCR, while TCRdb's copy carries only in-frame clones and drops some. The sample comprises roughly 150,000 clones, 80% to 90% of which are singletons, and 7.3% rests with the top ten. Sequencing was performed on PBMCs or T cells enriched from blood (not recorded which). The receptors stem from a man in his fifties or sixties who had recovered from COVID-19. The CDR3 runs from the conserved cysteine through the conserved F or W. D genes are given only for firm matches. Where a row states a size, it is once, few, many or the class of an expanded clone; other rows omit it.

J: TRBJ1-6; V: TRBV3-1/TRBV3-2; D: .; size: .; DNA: TGTGCCAGCAGCCAAGTCAGGGGAAACTCACCCCTCCACTTT; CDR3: CASSQVRGNSPLHF
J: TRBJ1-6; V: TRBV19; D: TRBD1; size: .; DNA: TGTGCCAGTAGTATAGCCAGGACAGGGGGTTGGAATTCACCCCTCCACTTT; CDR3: CASSIARTGGWNSPLHF
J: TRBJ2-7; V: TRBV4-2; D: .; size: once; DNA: TGTGCCAGCAGCCCTAACCAGGGGTTTAGCTACGAGCAGTACTTC; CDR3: CASSPNQGFSYEQYF
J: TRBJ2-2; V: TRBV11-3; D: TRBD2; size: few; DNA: TGTGCCAGCAGCCCCTGGGGGGGGAACACCGGGGAGCTGTTTTTT; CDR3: CASSPWGGNTGELFF
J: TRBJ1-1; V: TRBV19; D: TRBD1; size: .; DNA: TGTGCCAGTAGTCCCCGACAGGGAGTGAACACTGAAGCTTTCTTT; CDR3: CASSPRQGVNTEAFF
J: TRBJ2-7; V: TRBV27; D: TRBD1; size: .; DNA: TGTGCCAGCAGGCGACAGGGGTCCCTCTACGAGCAGTACTTC; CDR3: CASRRQGSLYEQYF
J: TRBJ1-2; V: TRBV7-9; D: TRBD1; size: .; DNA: TGTGCCAGCAGCTCAGACAGGGAGAGCTATGGCTACACCTTC; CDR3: CASSSDRESYGYTF
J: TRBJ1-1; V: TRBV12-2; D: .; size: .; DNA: TGTGCAAGTCGCTTGGACACCACAGGGGGCCGAATGAACACTGAAGCTTTCTTT; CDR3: CASRLDTTGGRMNTEAFF
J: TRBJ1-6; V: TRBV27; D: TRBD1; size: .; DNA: TGTGCCAGCAGTCCCGGGACAGGGTATTCACCCCTCCACTTT; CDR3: CASSPGTGYSPLHF
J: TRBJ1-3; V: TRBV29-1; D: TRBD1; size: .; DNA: TGCAGCGCCTCATACACCGGGACAGGGGCTGGAAACACCATATATTTT; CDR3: CSASYTGTGAGNTIYF
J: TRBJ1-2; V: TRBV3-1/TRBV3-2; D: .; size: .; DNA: TGTGCCAGCAGCCAAGGAGGTATTCGGGGCTATGGCTACACCTTC; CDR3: CASSQGGIRGYGYTF
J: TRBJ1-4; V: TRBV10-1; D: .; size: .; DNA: TGCGCCAGCAGCGGACTTAACAGGGAGCAGGCAACTAATGAAAAACTGTTTTTT; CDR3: CASSGLNREQATNEKLFF
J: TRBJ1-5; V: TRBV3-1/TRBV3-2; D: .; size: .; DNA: TGTGCCAGCAGCCAGGGACTCCATAGCAATCAGCCCCAGCATTTT; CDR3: CASSQGLHSNQPQHF
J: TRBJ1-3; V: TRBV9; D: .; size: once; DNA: TGTGCCAGTTCGACAGCTTCTGGAAACACCATATATTTT; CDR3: CASSTASGNTIYF
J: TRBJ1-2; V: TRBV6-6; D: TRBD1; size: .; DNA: TGTGCCAGCAGTTACGCAGGGGGCCAATACACCTTC; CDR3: CASSYAGGQYTF
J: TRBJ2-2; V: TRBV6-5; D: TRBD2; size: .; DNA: TGTGCCAGCAGGGGGACTACTACCGGGGAGCTGTTTTTT; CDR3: CASRGTTTGELFF
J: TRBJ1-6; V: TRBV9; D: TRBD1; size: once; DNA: TGTGCCAGCATTTGGTACGACAGGGATAGGTCCTATAATTCACCCCTCCACTTT; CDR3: CASIWYDRDRSYNSPLHF
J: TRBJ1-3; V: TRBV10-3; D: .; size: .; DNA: TGTGCCATCAGTGAGTCGACCTCAGCAGGGCCCTCTGGAAACACCATATATTTT; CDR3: CAISESTSAGPSGNTIYF
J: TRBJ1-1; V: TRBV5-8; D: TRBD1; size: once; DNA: TGTGCCAGCAGCTGGGGGACAGGTACCATGAACACTGAAGCTTTCTTT; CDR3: CASSWGTGTMNTEAFF
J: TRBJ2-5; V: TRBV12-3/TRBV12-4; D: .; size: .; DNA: TGTGCCAGCAGCCATTCCGGGGAGACCCAGTACTTC; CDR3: CASSHSGETQYF
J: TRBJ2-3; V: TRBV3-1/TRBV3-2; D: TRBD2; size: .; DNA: TGTGCCAGCAGCCAATTGTCCGGACCTAGCGGTACGCAGTATTTT; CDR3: CASSQLSGPSGTQYF
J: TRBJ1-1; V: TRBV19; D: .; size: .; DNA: TGTGCCAGTAGTACGAACAGGGAAGCTGAAGCTTTCTTT; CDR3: CASSTNREAEAFF
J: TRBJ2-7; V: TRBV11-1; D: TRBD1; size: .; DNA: TGTGCCAGCGCCGGGACAGGGGCTTACGAGCAGTACTTC; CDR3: CASAGTGAYEQYF
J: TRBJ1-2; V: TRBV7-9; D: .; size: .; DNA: TGTGCCAGCAGCCCGGACACGCGGCATGGCTACACCTTC; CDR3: CASSPDTRHGYTF
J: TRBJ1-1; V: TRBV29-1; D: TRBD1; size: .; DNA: TGCAGCGTTGATATAGGGGGCGGGACTGAAGCTTTCTTT; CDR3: CSVDIGGGTEAFF
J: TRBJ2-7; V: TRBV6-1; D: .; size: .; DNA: TGTGCCAGCAGTGAAGTCGCAGGCTACGAGCAGTACTTC; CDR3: CASSEVAGYEQYF
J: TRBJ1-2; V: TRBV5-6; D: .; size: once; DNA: TGTGCCAGCAGAGAAACAGGGATATATGGCTACACCTTC; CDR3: CASRETGIYGYTF
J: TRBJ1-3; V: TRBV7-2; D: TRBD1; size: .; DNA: TGTGCCAGCAGCTTAGGGTCAGGGGGCTACCGGTCTGGAAACACCATATATTTT; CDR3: CASSLGSGGYRSGNTIYF
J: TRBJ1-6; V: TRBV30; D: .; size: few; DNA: TGTGCCTGGAGAGCTGGTTATAATTCACCCCTCCACTTT; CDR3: CAWRAGYNSPLHF
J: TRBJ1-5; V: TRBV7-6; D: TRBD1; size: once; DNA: TGTGCCAGCAGCCCCGAAGACAGGGGGCTATGGAATCAGCCCCAGCATTTT; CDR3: CASSPEDRGLWNQPQHF
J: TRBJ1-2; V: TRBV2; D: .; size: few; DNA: TGTGCCAGCAGTGGGGGTGGGTGGAGCGGTAACTATGGCTACACCTTC; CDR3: CASSGGGWSGNYGYTF
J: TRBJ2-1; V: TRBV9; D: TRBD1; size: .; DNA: TGTGCCAGCAGCTCGAGACTCGGGACAGATAACAATGAGCAGTTCTTC; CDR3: CASSSRLGTDNNEQFF
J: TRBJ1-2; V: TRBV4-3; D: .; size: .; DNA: TGCGCCAGCAGCCAAATAACGCTCGACAGCTATGGCTACACCTTC; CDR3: CASSQITLDSYGYTF
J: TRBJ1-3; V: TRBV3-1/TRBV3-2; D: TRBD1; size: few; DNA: TGTGCCAGCAGCCTTACAGGGGGCGGTGGAAACACCATATATTTT; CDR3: CASSLTGGGGNTIYF
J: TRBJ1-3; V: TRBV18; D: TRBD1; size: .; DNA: TGTGCCAGCTCACCGCCGGGACAGGTTTACTCTGGAAACACCATATATTTT; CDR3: CASSPPGQVYSGNTIYF
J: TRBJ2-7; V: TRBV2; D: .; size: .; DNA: TGTGCCAGCAGTGTTGGGGAGTGGTACGAGCAGTACTTC; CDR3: CASSVGEWYEQYF
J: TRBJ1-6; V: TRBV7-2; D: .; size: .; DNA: TGTGCCAGCACCCCGGGTAGCTCCTATAATTCACCCCTCCACTTT; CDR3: CASTPGSSYNSPLHF
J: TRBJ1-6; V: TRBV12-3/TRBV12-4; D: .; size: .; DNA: TGTGCCACCAGGGGACTTAATTCACCCCTCCACTTT; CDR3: CATRGLNSPLHF
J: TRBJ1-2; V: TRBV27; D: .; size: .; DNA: TGTGCCAGCAGTTTGGGAGACGGTGGCTACACCTTC; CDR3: CASSLGDGGYTF
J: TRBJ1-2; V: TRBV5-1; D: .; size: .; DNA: TGCGCCAGCAGCTTGGACAGAGCTAACTATGGCTACACCTTC; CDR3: CASSLDRANYGYTF
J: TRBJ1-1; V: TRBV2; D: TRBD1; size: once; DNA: TGTGCCAGCCGGACAGGGCCAACTGGGACTGAAGCTTTCTTT; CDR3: CASRTGPTGTEAFF
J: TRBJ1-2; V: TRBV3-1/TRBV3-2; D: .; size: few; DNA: TGTGCCAGCAGCCCAGGACATGCTCGCTACACCTTC; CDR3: CASSPGHARYTF
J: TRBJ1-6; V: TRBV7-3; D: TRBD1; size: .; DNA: TGTGCCAGCAGCCTACAGGGGCTCGGTAATTCACCCCTCCACTTT; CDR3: CASSLQGLGNSPLHF
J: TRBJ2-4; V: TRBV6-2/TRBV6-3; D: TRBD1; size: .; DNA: TGTGCCAGCAGTTCCCCCGGACAGGGAAAGGTTATTCAGTACTTC; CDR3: CASSSPGQGKVIQYF
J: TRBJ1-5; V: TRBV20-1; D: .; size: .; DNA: TGCAGTGCTAGTTCGCAGGGTGATAATCAGCCCCAGCATTTT; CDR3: CSASSQGDNQPQHF
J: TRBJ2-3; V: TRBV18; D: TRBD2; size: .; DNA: TGTGCCAGCTCACCCGGACTAGTCTTGCGGACAGATACGCAGTATTTT; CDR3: CASSPGLVLRTDTQYF
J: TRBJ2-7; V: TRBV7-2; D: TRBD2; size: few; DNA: TGTGCCAGCAGCCCGCCCGGGACTAGCGGGGGTGCACAGTACTTC; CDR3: CASSPPGTSGGAQYF
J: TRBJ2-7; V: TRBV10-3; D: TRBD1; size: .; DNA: TGTGCCATCAGGGGGGACAGGGCCTACGAGCAGTACTTC; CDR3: CAIRGDRAYEQYF
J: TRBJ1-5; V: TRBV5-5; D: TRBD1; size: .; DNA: TGTGCCAGCAGCCGACAGGGAGATAGCAATCAGCCCCAGCATTTT; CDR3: CASSRQGDSNQPQHF
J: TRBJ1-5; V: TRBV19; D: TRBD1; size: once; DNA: TGTGCCAGTAGTCCTCAGACAGGGGGGACCACGATACCCCAGCATTTT; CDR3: CASSPQTGGTTIPQHF
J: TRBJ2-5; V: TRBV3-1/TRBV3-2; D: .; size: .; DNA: TGTGCCAGCAGCCATCCGGCGGGGACTCAAGAGACCCAGTACTTC; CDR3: CASSHPAGTQETQYF
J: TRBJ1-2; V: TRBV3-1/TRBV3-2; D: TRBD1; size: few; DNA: TGTGCCAGCAGCCCCGGGACAGCCTATGGCTACACCTTC; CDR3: CASSPGTAYGYTF
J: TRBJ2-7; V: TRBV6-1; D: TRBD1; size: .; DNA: TGTGCCAGCAGTGAAACTCCAGGGGGTAATTACGAGCAGTACTTC; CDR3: CASSETPGGNYEQYF
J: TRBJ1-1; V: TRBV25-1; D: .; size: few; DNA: TGTGCCAGCCGGGGGGACTGGAACACTGAAGCTTTCTTT; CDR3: CASRGDWNTEAFF
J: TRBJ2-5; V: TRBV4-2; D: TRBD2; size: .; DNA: TGTGCCAGCACTTTGCGGGGGGGTGGAGCGGAAGAGACCCAGTACTTC; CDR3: CASTLRGGGAEETQYF
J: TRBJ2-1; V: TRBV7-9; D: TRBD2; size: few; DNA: TGTGCCAGCTCATTAACCGGGACTAGCGCGGGTGAGCAGTTCTTC; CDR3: CASSLTGTSAGEQFF
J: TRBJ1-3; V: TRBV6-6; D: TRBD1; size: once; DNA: TGTGCCAGCAGTGCGGGGGACAGGAATTCTGGAAACACCATATATTTT; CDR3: CASSAGDRNSGNTIYF
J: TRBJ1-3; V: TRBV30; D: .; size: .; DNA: TGTGCCTGGCGGACAGTCGAGTTACTCCGCTCTGGAAACACCATATATTTT; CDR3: CAWRTVELLRSGNTIYF
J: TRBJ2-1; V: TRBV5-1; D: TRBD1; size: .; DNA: TGCGCCAGCAGCTTGGTAGTGGGACAGGGTTTGGATGAGCAGTTCTTC; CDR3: CASSLVVGQGLDEQFF